Each of the 25 T cell receptor beta chains below was sequenced from the same sample in a study of T-cell memory formation after mild COVID-19. TCRdb itself ran the 5' RACE reads through MiXCR, one entry per CDR3 protein. The sample carries 85,000 to 130,000 distinct CDR3 sequences, 11% recorded once. The sample taken for sequencing was PBMCs or a T cell subset sorted from them (not recorded which). These receptors were collected from a man in his late teens or twenties who had mild COVID-19 (a few samples of this study predate the infection). Cell type and time point are not known.

This clonotype has a count of ten or more. The chain combines TRBV12-3 or TRBV12-4 with TRBJ2-1, with D uncertain. The CDR3 spans 13 residues. V was cut by 5 bases and J by 8 bases, with 13 bases left in between. The CDR3 region has the DNA TGTGCCAGCAGTCAAACCGTAGTCCATGAGCAGTTCTTC. This encodes CASSQTVVHEQFF.

This clonotype was seen only a few times. The chain uses TRBV19 and TRBJ2-5; D unresolved. The germline V gene has CDR1 LNHDA and CDR2 SQIVND (reference sequence). This CDR3 comprises 18 residues. The ends were cut back, 3 bases at V and 0 bases at J, with 20 bases in the middle. This chain's CDR3 is CASSIKASGRTYQETQYF. The CDR3 region has the DNA TGTGCCAGTAGTATTAAGGCGTCGGGCAGGACGTACCAAGAGACCCAGTACTTC.

The chain carries TRBV7-9 and TRBJ1-2; maybe TRBD1 (6 bases). The CDR3 runs 14 residues. Trimming shortened V by 1 base and J by 0 bases, and 6 bases separated the two germline ends. The germline CDR1 and CDR2 sequences are SEHNR and FQNEAQ (reference sequence). For the CDR3, the DNA is TGTGCCAGCAGCTTAGGGGGGCCTAACTATGGCTACACCTTC. This codes for CASSLGGPNYGYTF. Variable domain in full (rest from reference TRBV7-9 and TRBJ1-2): DTGVSQNPRHKITKRGQNVTFRCDPISEHNRLYWYRQTLGQGPEFLTYFQNEAQLEKSRLLSDRFSAERPKGSFSTLEIQRTEQGDSAMYLCASSLGGPNYGYTFGSGTRLTVV.

This clonotype was seen a few times. Written as DNA, the CDR3 is TGTGCCAGCAGCCCGGGGGTGTGGCGGGGGGGCGGTGAGCAGTTCTTC. As protein: CASSPGVWRGGGEQFF. The chain links TRBV12-3 or TRBV12-4 to TRBJ2-1; 9 bases map to TRBD2. The CDR3 contains 16 residues. With 6 bases clipped from V and 9 bases from J, the junction kept 15 bases outside the gene matches.

This chain connects TRBV7-9 to TRBJ2-1; 8 positions match TRBD2. The CDR3 totals 14 residues. Trimming at V came to 8 bases and at J to 5 bases, leaving 8 bases not matched to a gene. Looked up from germline, CDR1 is SEHNR and CDR2 is FQNEAQ (reference sequence). The CDR3: CASHTRGGNNEQFF. The CDR3 DNA reads TGTGCCAGCCACACCCGGGGGGGAAACAATGAGCAGTTCTTC.

V is TRBV12-3 or TRBV12-4 and J is TRBJ2-7; D is undetermined. V lost 5 bases to trimming and J lost 6 bases, with 11 bases between them. CDR3 length: 12 residues. CDR3 loop: CASSPSGFEQYF. For the CDR3, the DNA is TGTGCCAGCAGTCCAAGTGGGTTCGAGCAGTACTTC.

The rearrangement uses TRBV7-9 and TRBJ2-1; no reliable D call. Germline V gene data show CDR1 as SEHNR and CDR2 as FQNEAQ (reference sequence). The ends were cut back, 6 bases at V and 9 bases at J, with 9 bases in the middle. The CDR3 is 11 amino acids. The CDR3 coding sequence is TGTGCCAGCAGACGAGTTAGTGAGCAGTTCTTC. Its protein product is CASRRVSEQFF.

This clonotype turned up a few times. V gene TRBV24-1 combines with J gene TRBJ2-2; D remains ambiguous. The CDR3 is 14 amino acids. The V and J ends lost 5 bases and 0 bases respectively, with 6 bases between them. The germline V gene encodes CDR1 KGHDR and CDR2 SFDVKD. The CDR3 nucleotides read TGTGCCACCAGTGCCCAGTCGAACACCGGGGAGCTGTTTTTT. It translates to CATSAQSNTGELFF.

The chain combines TRBV19 with TRBJ2-3; the D gene is possibly TRBD2 (7 bases). Germline values: CDR1 LNHDA, CDR2 SQIVND (reference sequence). The ends were cut back, 11 bases at V and 2 bases at J, with 14 bases in the middle. There are 13 residues in the CDR3. The CDR3 DNA reads as TGTGCCCCTACGGGGGGCAACACAGATACGCAGTATTTT. It codes for CAPTGGNTDTQYF.

The chain is built from TRBV4-1 and TRBJ1-4, with TRBD1 as a possible D gene (5 bases). CDR3 length equals 17 residues. Trimming shortened V by 7 bases and J by 1 base, and 19 bases separated the two germline ends. Germline V gives CDR1 MGHRA, CDR2 YSYEKL. This chain's CDR3 is CASTPRPGRGTNEKLFF. The DNA for the CDR3 is TGCGCCAGCACCCCAAGACCGGGAAGGGGAACTAATGAAAAACTGTTTTTT.

This clonotype was seen more than once but under ten times. This chain connects TRBV3-1 to TRBJ2-7, with D possibly matching TRBD1 (6 bases). The CDR3 is 14 amino acids. Germline V CDR1 and CDR2: LGHDT, YNNKEL (reference sequence). V lost 2 bases to trimming and J lost 3 bases, with 11 bases between them. This CDR3 is CASSQTGTHYEQYF. Written as DNA, the CDR3 is TGTGCCAGCAGCCAAACCGGGACACACTACGAGCAGTACTTC.

This sequence joins TRBV29-1 and TRBJ2-7; either TRBD1 or TRBD2 may fit D (5 bases each). Per the germline V gene, CDR1 is SQVTM and CDR2 is ANQGSEA. This CDR3 has 14 residues. The V end lost 7 bases, the J end lost 4 bases, and 20 bases lay between the germline ends. CDR3 nucleotide sequence: TGCAGCGCATACCAAGCAGGGACGGGGTACGAGCAGTACTTC. Translation: CSAYQAGTGYEQYF.

Only a few counts were recorded for this clonotype. The rearrangement joins TRBV7-9 to TRBJ1-3, with D unclear. This CDR3 is built from 14 residues. V lost 1 base and J lost 1, with 5 bases in between. Looked up from germline, CDR1 is SEHNR and CDR2 is FQNEAQ (reference sequence). The CDR3, as DNA: TGTGCCAGCAGCTTAGAGGGTTCTGGAAACACCATATATTTT. The encoded protein is CASSLEGSGNTIYF.

This clonotype was observed a few times. Here the CDR3 reads CASSLAGANVLTF. The CDR3 DNA reads TGTGCCAGCAGCTTAGCTGGGGCCAACGTCCTGACTTTC. The J gene is TRBJ2-6, the V gene TRBV7-9; no clear D. Germline V CDR1 and CDR2: SEHNR, FQNEAQ (reference sequence). The CDR3 length is 13 residues. Trimming shortened V by 0 bases and J by 3 bases, and 0 bases separated the two germline ends.

This sequence joins TRBV6-5 and TRBJ2-7, with D possibly matching TRBD2 (6 bases). With 0 bases removed from V and 6 bases from J, the gap between germline ends came to 21 bases. CDR3 length equals 17 residues. CDR1 and CDR2 from the germline V gene are MNHEY and SVGAGI. CDR3 sequence reads: CASSYSGRRDPPLEQYF. The CDR3 DNA reads TGTGCCAGCAGTTACTCGGGGCGGCGGGACCCCCCCCTCGAGCAGTACTTC.

This clonotype has just a few counts. The chain links TRBV4-2 to TRBJ2-3; either TRBD1 or TRBD2 may fit D (7 bases each). Looked up from germline, CDR1 is LGHNA and CDR2 is YNFKEQ. This CDR3 is 16 amino acids long. Between the trimmed V and J ends, which lost 2 bases and 1 base, there was a span of 13 bases. The DNA for the CDR3 is TGTGCCAGCAGCCAATCACAGGGGAGGGGCACAGATACGCAGTATTTT. Translating it yields CASSQSQGRGTDTQYF.

The chain employs TRBV15 and TRBJ2-6; D is possibly TRBD1 (5 bases). The CDR3 consists of 16 residues. Trimming removed 5 bases from V and 2 bases from J, with 13 bases in between. Germline V lookup: CDR1 LNHNV, CDR2 YYDKDF (reference sequence). The CDR3 here is CATSPITGAGANVLTF. CDR3 coding DNA: TGTGCCACCAGCCCAATTACAGGTGCTGGGGCCAACGTCCTGACTTTC.

There are a few counts of this clonotype. This chain uses TRBV10-2 with TRBJ1-2; no clear D. This CDR3 is built from 14 residues. Trimming took off 0 bases at V and 2 bases at J, with 7 bases between the two ends. Germline loops: CDR1 WSHSY, CDR2 SAAADI. This CDR3 reads CASSESGINYGYTF. The CDR3 DNA is TGCGCCAGCAGTGAGTCGGGGATCAACTATGGCTACACCTTC.

V and J are TRBV27 and TRBJ2-5; 12 bases align to TRBD2. The CDR3 sequence is 15 residues long. Germline CDR1 MNHEY, CDR2 SMNVEV (reference sequence). The V segment lost 5 bases and the J segment 4 bases; nucleotides outside the gene matches: 5. CDR3 DNA: TGTGCCAGCAGTAGGACTAGCGGGGTCGTAGAGACCCAGTACTTC. Translating gives CASSRTSGVVETQYF.

This clonotype was found a few times. This sequence joins TRBV9 and TRBJ2-2; 9 bases map to TRBD2. CDR3 length: 18 amino acids. Germline V lookup: CDR1 SGDLS, CDR2 YYNGEE. V trimming: 5 bases; J trimming: 3 bases; junction bases outside the gene matches: 14. CDR3 DNA: TGTGCCAGCAGTGGACCCCTTGCGGGGGGGCCCTACACCGGGGAGCTGTTTTTT. Protein sequence: CASSGPLAGGPYTGELFF.

This clonotype was counted many times. This chain joins TRBV5-1 and TRBJ2-3; D is unresolved. Germline CDR1 reads SGHRS; CDR2 reads YFSETQ. Deletions cut 0 bases from V and 0 bases from J, with 8 bases between. The CDR3 runs to 15 residues. The CDR3: CASSLVGLSTDTQYF. The CDR3 DNA is TGCGCCAGCAGCTTGGTCGGGTTAAGCACAGATACGCAGTATTTT.

The chain uses TRBV7-9 and TRBJ2-3; 7 nucleotides align to TRBD1. The V gene end was trimmed by 6 bases and the J gene end by 1 base; junction bases not matched to a gene: 7. CDR3 length: 15 amino acids. CDR1 and CDR2 (germline): SEHNR, FQNEAQ (reference sequence). The CDR3, as DNA: TGTGCCAGCAGAGTCCGGGACAGCCGCACAGATACGCAGTATTTT. It translates to CASRVRDSRTDTQYF.

The gene calls are TRBV9 and TRBJ2-4; D is perhaps TRBD1 or TRBD2 (5 bases each). The CDR3 spans 11 residues. The V end was cut by 7 bases, the J end by 7 bases, with 9 bases between. Germline CDR1 SGDLS, CDR2 YYNGEE. CDR3 sequence reads: CASGGRNIQYF. The CDR3 coding sequence is TGTGCCAGCGGGGGTAGGAACATTCAGTACTTC.

In this sample, this clonotype turned up a few times. The J gene is TRBJ1-2, the V gene TRBV20-1; no clear D gene. This CDR3 is 14 amino acids long. CDR1 is DFQATT, CDR2 SNEGSKA, per germline (reference sequence). The germline V and J ends were trimmed by 0 bases and 4 bases, with 12 bases remaining between them. CDR3 sequence: CSARESIQVYGYTF. CDR3 sequence (DNA): TGCAGTGCTAGAGAGTCCATCCAGGTCTATGGCTACACCTTC.

The chain recombines TRBV9 with TRBJ2-1; D is possibly TRBD1 (6 bases). V was trimmed by 3 bases and J by 0 bases, leaving 10 bases between them. Germline-derived CDR1 and CDR2 are SGDLS and YYNGEE. This CDR3 has 15 amino acids. This CDR3 reads CASSGDRLSYNEQFF. CDR3 nucleotide sequence: TGTGCCAGCAGCGGAGACAGGCTCTCCTACAATGAGCAGTTCTTC.